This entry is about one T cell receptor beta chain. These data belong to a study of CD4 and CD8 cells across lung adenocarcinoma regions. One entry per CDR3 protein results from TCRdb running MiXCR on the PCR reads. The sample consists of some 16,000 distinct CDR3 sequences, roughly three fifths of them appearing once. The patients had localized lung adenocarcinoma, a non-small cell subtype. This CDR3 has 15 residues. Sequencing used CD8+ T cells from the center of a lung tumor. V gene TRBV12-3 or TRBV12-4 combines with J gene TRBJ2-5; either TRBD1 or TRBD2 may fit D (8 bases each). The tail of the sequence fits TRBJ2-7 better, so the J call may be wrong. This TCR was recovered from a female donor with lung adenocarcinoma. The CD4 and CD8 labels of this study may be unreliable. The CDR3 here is CASSQGAGGTYEQYF. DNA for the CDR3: TGTGCCAGCAGTCAGGGGGCGGGGGGTACCTACGAGCAGTACTTC.